This record concerns one TCR beta chain sequence. The data originate from a study of T-cell reconstitution after alpha-beta-depleted transplantation in children. Unique molecular identifiers tagged the TCRbeta library. TCRdb re-called the PCR reads through MiXCR, storing one row per CDR3 protein. The sample records more than 550,000 distinct CDR3 sequences, roughly a tenth being singletons. The trim removed 4 bases at V and 4 bases at J, leaving 8 bases unmatched. This CDR3 is 15 amino acids long. The V gene's germline CDR1 is LGHNA and CDR2 YNFKEQ. This chain connects TRBV4-2 to TRBJ2-5, with TRBD2 matching 8 bases. The specimen was PBMCs from the stem cell graft donor, collected from the stem cell graft. The sequence was collected from a human donor who donated a stem cell graft to a child with acute myeloid leukemia. The chain's CDR3 is CASSPSPGLGETQYF. For the CDR3, the DNA is TGTGCCAGCAGCCCTTCCCCGGGACTAGGAGAGACCCAGTACTTC.